Shown below are 8 T cell receptor beta chains from a single sample sequenced in a study of cytomegalovirus exposure and HLA in healthy donors. It was with 60 Vbeta and 13 Jbeta primers that the PCR ran. The method was immunoSEQ multiplex PCR; TCRdb's version includes in-frame clones alone and lacks a portion of them. The sample shows fewer than 130,000 clones, roughly 69% of them seen only once. The sample comprised PBMCs. These receptors were obtained from a man aged 50 or older in good health and CMV-seropositive.

The V call is TRBV11-2, the J call TRBJ2-4; the match to TRBD1 covers 8 bases. The CDR3 has 18 amino acids. The germline gives CDR1 SGHAT, CDR2 FQNNGV. The ends lost 1 base at V and 3 bases at J; junction bases unmatched: 11. The CDR3 here is CASSLGSFLGQGKNIQYF. Here the CDR3 DNA reads TGTGCCAGCAGCTTAGGCAGTTTTCTCGGACAGGGCAAAAACATTCAGTACTTC.

The chain employs TRBV9 and TRBJ2-2; 10 nucleotides match TRBD2. The CDR3 is 16 residues long. The V gene end was trimmed by 4 bases and the J gene end by 4 bases; junction bases not matched to a gene: 7. Per the germline V gene, CDR1 is SGDLS and CDR2 is YYNGEE. The CDR3 sequence is CASSLSGGEGTGELFF. CDR3 nucleotides: TGTGCCAGCAGCCTAAGCGGGGGGGAGGGCACCGGGGAGCTGTTTTTT.

V is TRBV5-4 and J is TRBJ2-5; D is perhaps TRBD2 (7 bases). The V and J ends lost 3 bases and 0 bases respectively, with 12 bases between them. Per the germline V gene, CDR1 is SGHNT and CDR2 is YYREEE (reference sequence). The CDR3 runs 15 residues. CDR3 nucleotides: TGTGCCAGCAGCTGGGGGGGGGCAAACCAAGAGACCCAGTACTTC. It is translated as CASSWGGANQETQYF.

The chain recombines TRBV5-1 with TRBJ1-1; no reliable D call. There are 14 residues in the CDR3. Deletions cut 0 bases from V and 10 bases from J, with 16 bases between. Looked up from germline, CDR1 is SGHRS and CDR2 is YFSETQ. The CDR3 DNA reads as TGCGCCAGCAGCTTGGATACGGGATCAGACGGAGCTTTCTTT. Protein sequence: CASSLDTGSDGAFF.

The sample holds a few counts of this clone. The chain couples TRBV5-6 to TRBJ2-2; perhaps TRBD1 as D (5 bases). This CDR3 comprises 15 residues. Per germline, CDR1 SGHDT and CDR2 YYEEEE. The ends were cut back, 2 bases at V and 2 bases at J, with 10 bases in the middle. CDR3 in amino acids: CASSFLRVNTGELFF. Here the CDR3 DNA reads TGTGCCAGCAGCTTTCTCAGGGTCAACACCGGGGAGCTGTTTTTT.

The chain has TRBV5-6 and TRBJ1-1; D is unclear. CDR3 length equals 14 residues. Germline V CDR1 and CDR2: SGHDT, YYEEEE. V was cut by 0 bases and J by 0 bases, with 6 bases left in between. This CDR3 reads CASSLGHLNTEAFF. CDR3 nucleotide sequence: TGTGCCAGCAGCTTGGGGCACCTGAACACTGAAGCTTTCTTT. Using reference TRBV5-6 and TRBJ1-1 for the parts outside the CDR3, the full variable domain is DAGVTQSPTHLIKTRGQQVTLRCSPKSGHDTVSWYQQALGQGPQFIFQYYEEEERQRGNFPDRFSGHQFPNYSSELNVNALLLGDSALYLCASSLGHLNTEAFFGQGTRLTVV.

Regarding this clone: Germline and junction disagree at one end, which may indicate a read error. The rearrangement joins TRBV4-1 to TRBJ2-7; perhaps TRBD2 as D (6 bases). The CDR3 has 16 residues. Germline V lookup: CDR1 MGHRA, CDR2 YSYEKL. Written as DNA, the CDR3 is TGTGCCAGCAGCCAAGTATCCGGGAGTAAGGCCTACGAGCAGTACTTC. Translated: CASSQVSGSKAYEQYF.

In its sample, this clone was seen a few times. The chain recombines TRBV5-1 with TRBJ2-5; D is perhaps TRBD1 (5 bases). CDR3 length: 14 residues. The V gene's germline CDR1 is SGHRS and CDR2 YFSETQ. Trimming pared 1 base from V and 2 bases from J, leaving 9 bases between. CDR3 nucleotide sequence: TGCGCCAGCAGCTTGAGCAGGGTGCAAGAGACCCAGTACTTC. Protein sequence: CASSLSRVQETQYF.